The 9 T cell receptor beta chains presented below share a single source sample, sequenced in a study of blood T cell repertoires in COVID-19. Data came from immunoSEQ multiplex PCR; TCRdb stores just in-frame clones and leaves some out. The data contain some 130,000 clones, around three quarters of them singletons. Input material: peripheral blood. These receptors all come from a man in his 60s with acute or convalescent COVID-19.

V is TRBV19 and J is TRBJ2-7; 7 bases line up with TRBD2. V gave up 2 bases and J gave up 0 bases; unmatched junction bases: 4. The germline V gene encodes CDR1 LNHDA and CDR2 SQIVND (reference sequence). The CDR3 has 15 residues. As DNA, the CDR3 is TGTGCCAGTAGTATATCTAGCGGAGACTCCTACGAGCAGTACTTC. Translated, it gives CASSISSGDSYEQYF.

The gene calls are TRBV2 and TRBJ2-5; 11 bases are shared with TRBD2. Germline trimming cut 5 bases from V and 3 bases from J; bases unmatched to any gene: 2. CDR3 length: 14 amino acids. Per germline, CDR1 SNHLY and CDR2 FYNNEI. Here the CDR3 DNA reads TGTGCCAGCAGTCCGGGACTAGCGGAAGAGACCCAGTACTTC. Residues: CASSPGLAEETQYF. Full variable domain (missing parts from reference TRBV2 and TRBJ2-5): EPEVTQTPSHQVTQMGQEVILRCVPISNHLYFYWYRQILGQKVEFLVSFYNNEISEKSEIFDDQFSVERPDGSNFTLKIRSTKLEDSAMYFCASSPGLAEETQYFGPGTRLLVL.

V usage is TRBV25-1 and J usage is TRBJ2-2, with unresolved D. CDR1 and CDR2 from the germline V gene are MGHDK and SYGVNS. V was clipped by 0 bases and J by 10 bases, with 3 bases between them. CDR3 length: 11 residues. CDR3 protein: CASSEYVELFF. The CDR3 DNA reads TGTGCCAGCAGTGAATACGTGGAGCTGTTTTTT.

The rearrangement joins TRBV12-3 or TRBV12-4 to TRBJ2-7, with 9 bases matching TRBD1. The trim removed 5 bases at V and 7 bases at J, leaving 6 bases unmatched. CDR3 length: 13 residues. The CDR3, as DNA: TGTGCCAGCAGTGTAGGGACAGGGAGGGAGCAGTACTTC. Translating it yields CASSVGTGREQYF.

V gene TRBV13 combines with J gene TRBJ2-5; 9 nucleotides agree with TRBD2. The germline V gene has CDR1 PRHDT and CDR2 FYEKMQ (reference sequence). The CDR3 has 17 amino acids. The V segment lost 1 base and the J segment 4 bases; nucleotides outside the gene matches: 10. CDR3 loop: CASSLVRGGRAGETQYF. The DNA for the CDR3 is TGTGCCAGCAGCTTAGTGAGGGGCGGGAGGGCCGGAGAGACCCAGTACTTC.

The V call is TRBV19, the J call TRBJ1-2, with D possibly being TRBD1 (5 bases). The V and J ends lost 6 bases and 5 bases respectively, with 25 bases between them. Germline V lookup: CDR1 LNHDA, CDR2 SQIVND (reference sequence). The CDR3 has 17 residues. CDR3 nucleotides: TGTGCCAGTAGCACGATCGGGACTGGCGTATTAGCTTATGGCTACACCTTC. This gives the protein CASSTIGTGVLAYGYTF.

This clone was seen only a few times. The chain employs TRBV7-2 and TRBJ1-1, with D tentatively TRBD1 (5 bases). This CDR3 has 14 residues. Germline loops: CDR1 SGHTA, CDR2 FQGNSA. V was clipped by 2 bases and J by 4 bases, with 11 bases between them. Here the CDR3 DNA reads TGTGCCAGCAGCTTATTATCAGGGTTCACTGAAGCTTTCTTT. Its translation: CASSLLSGFTEAFF.

The genes are TRBV3-1 (or the pseudogene TRBV3-2) and TRBJ1-2, with 7 bases that match TRBD1. V shed 1 base, J shed 4 bases, and the junction held 9 bases outside the gene matches. Germline V CDR1 and CDR2: LGHDT, YNNKEL (reference sequence). CDR3 length equals 16 residues. As DNA, the CDR3 is TGTGCCAGCAGCCAAGGAGCGACAGGGCCGCCCTATGGCTACACCTTC. Translating it yields CASSQGATGPPYGYTF.

The chain is built from TRBV5-1 and TRBJ2-7, with D possibly matching TRBD1 (7 bases). V was clipped by 4 bases and J by 0 bases, with 14 bases between them. Germline values: CDR1 SGHRS, CDR2 YFSETQ. This CDR3 is built from 15 residues. The CDR3 is CASSRGTDRSYEQYF. CDR3 DNA: TGCGCCAGCAGCCGCGGGACAGATCGCTCCTACGAGCAGTACTTC.